A single TCR beta chain is shown here with its context. The antigen it recognizes is unknown. The sample holds no much larger clone one base away, and base qualities are not on file. This sample stems from a study of beta chain features in type 1 diabetes (dated by TCRdb to 2016 to 2018). Describing the broader study: No differences in mean age, gender distribution, total cell number or subset yield were found between patients and healthy donors. A total of roughly 100,000,000 sorted cells were examined across all samples, and the number of cells per subset was strongly correlated with RNA yield. In the study, recently diagnosed type 1 diabetes patients and matched healthy donors were compared on the TCRB repertoires of their sorted circulating CD4+ T cell subsets. Regulatory and stem cell-like memory subsets were obtained from only 8 patients and roughly eight healthy donors, while naive and central memory subsets were obtained from all 30 or so donors. Paper-wide results and their limitations: Because cDNA was sequenced instead of genomic DNA, activated cells with high expression could be over-represented, although the groups did not differ in activation or CD3 levels. Patients with type 1 diabetes made fewer insertions and deleted more nucleotides at VDJ recombination sites, implying thymic rearrangement abnormalities. In all four CD4+ subsets, TCRB CDR3 length was moderately but significantly shorter in type 1 diabetes patients. Naive, central memory and regulatory TCRB repertoires appeared to be more alike among patients than among healthy donors. PCR might favor shorter templates, but patient and control samples were amplified and corrected together, so any skew would affect both groups equally. Because small numbers of individuals were included in the HLA sub-analyses, any influence of HLA type on TCRB rearrangement was left unresolved.

Each donor gave one peripheral blood draw, averaging about 100 mL, which was collected into heparinised tubes. Using a panel that included CD45RO, CCR7, CD25, CD127, CD95 and CD27, naive, central memory, regulatory and stem cell-like memory CD4+ T cells were sorted on a BD FACSAria II. All sorted populations exceeded 95% purity. Right away, PBMCs were isolated by Lymphoprep density gradient centrifugation and were stained directly, with no culture step. So that batch effects would be minimized, each experiment stained and sorted samples in pairs, pairing one healthy donor with one patient. The entire isolated RNA was reverse transcribed using the High Capacity cDNA Reverse Transcription Kit, and thus expressed TCRB transcripts were sequenced. Deep immunoSEQ sequencing was applied to naive, central memory and regulatory T cell samples, giving an average of roughly 3.3 million total reads per sample. Sorted cells were lysed in RLT buffer, and RNA was extracted using DNase-treated RNeasy Micro or Mini kits according to cell number. To prevent cross-contamination, every cell subset was processed on its own, while patient and healthy donor samples were processed together. TCRB sequences were amplified from cDNA with the immunoSEQ multiplex PCR, producing 87-bp fragments spanning the CDR3 region. Sequencing of the amplicons was performed on the Illumina HiSeq platform. The study's processing was this. Synthetic template baselines were used to correct PCR bias computationally, reads within Hamming distance 2 were collapsed together, and singletons that could not be merged were discarded. Reads were aligned against IMGT so that V, D and J genes, CDR3 length and insertions or deletions at six rearrangement sites could be assigned. Within each subset, clonotype counts were normalized to sorted cell number, and only after that were true diversity and Gini coefficients computed with the tcR R package. The overlap coefficient, calculated on TCRB nucleotide sequences, was used to measure repertoire sharing. Out-of-frame TCRB sequences from naive cells were analyzed to stand in for the pre-selection repertoire. TCRdb's version of the immuneACCESS table is confined to in-frame rearrangements and falls short of the full clone set. An unresolved V gene accounts for under half of the shortfall where checked; the remainder is of unknown origin. D and trimming come from the DNA, and the V and J calls and clone size come from that table. The table for this sample lists around 430,000 clones; roughly 31% of them were counted only once. The top ten clonotypes cover almost 0.065% of the sample.

V sheds 0 bases and J sheds 1 base, leaving 10 bases between their ends. The germline V gene provides CDR1 LGHNA and CDR2 YNFKEQ. The CDR3, cysteine through phenylalanine, is 15 amino acids long. Only CDR3 DNA is held: 45 bases, read in frame from base 1. The TCR was taken from a man younger than 35 in good health. Recombination linked TRBV4-2 to TRBJ2-7; the D segment cannot be called with confidence. Sequencing used naive CD4+ T cells from blood. What the cell subset or site label conveys for this sample: true naive CD4+ T cells. The DNA is as follows: TGTGCCAGCAGCCAAGATCAAAGTCCTTCCTACGAGCAGTACTTC. This encodes CASSQDQSPSYEQYF.